One and the same sample provided the 26 T cell receptor beta chains below, sequenced in a study of CD8 T cells in Susac syndrome. Reverse transcription of about 0.5 to 1 ug RNA used random hexamers. TCRdb reanalysed the immunoSEQ multiplex PCR reads using MiXCR and keeps one entry per CDR3 protein. The table lists around 200,000 distinct CDR3 sequences, roughly 96% of them singletons. Sequencing used CD4+ T cells from PBMCs. The receptors derive from a human donor in good health.

This clonotype was detected only once. The CDR3 loop reads CSVEVARNTQYF. CDR3 coding DNA: TGCAGCGTTGAAGTCGCCAGGAATACGCAGTATTTT. This sequence joins TRBV29-1 and TRBJ2-3; D is uncertain. The CDR3 contains 12 residues. V lost 1 base and J lost 7, with 9 bases in between. Looked up from germline, CDR1 is SQVTM and CDR2 is ANQGSEA.

The chain employs TRBV27 and TRBJ2-7; a weak D match, TRBD2 (6 bases). The germline CDR1 and CDR2 sequences are MNHEY and SMNVEV (reference sequence). The CDR3 runs to 13 residues. The germline V and J ends were trimmed by 8 bases and 3 bases, with 14 bases remaining between them. The CDR3: CASSTGRGYEQYV. Here the CDR3 DNA reads TGTGCCAGCTCCACGGGGCGGGGCTACGAGCAGTACGTC.

J is TRBJ2-3 and V is TRBV20-1, with 10 nucleotides matching TRBD2. With 2 bases clipped from V and 10 bases from J, the junction kept 6 bases outside the gene matches. The germline gives CDR1 DFQATT, CDR2 SNEGSKA (reference sequence). The CDR3 is 13 amino acids. The CDR3 sequence: CSARPASGGSQYF. CDR3 nucleotides: TGCAGTGCTAGACCCGCTAGCGGGGGTTCGCAGTATTTT.

J is TRBJ1-1 and V is TRBV29-1; D gene ambiguous. CDR1 and CDR2 (germline): SQVTM, ANQGSEA. V was clipped by 4 bases and J by 1 base, with 10 bases between them. The CDR3 has 13 amino acids. The CDR3 is CSVAPTANTEAFF. CDR3 nucleotides: TGCAGCGTTGCTCCCACGGCGAACACTGAAGCTTTCTTT.

The V and J genes are TRBV28 and TRBJ2-7; no clear D. The CDR3 covers 15 residues. Germline V gives CDR1 MDHEN, CDR2 SYDVKM. V was pared by 2 bases and J by 4 bases, with 15 bases between. CDR3 sequence: CASSLDFRSGYEQYV. In DNA form, the CDR3 reads TGTGCCAGCAGTTTAGATTTCAGGAGTGGTTACGAGCAGTACGTC.

The chain has TRBV2 and TRBJ2-1, with a possible D match to TRBD2 (6 bases). CDR1 and CDR2 from the germline V gene are SNHLY and FYNNEI. The CDR3 consists of 13 residues. Trimming pared 6 bases from V and 5 bases from J, leaving 11 bases between. CDR3 in DNA: TGTGCCAGCAGACCGACTAGAAACAATGAGCAGTTCTTC. Its protein is CASRPTRNNEQFF. Looking up the rest from reference TRBV2 and TRBJ2-1 gives the full variable domain: EPEVTQTPSHQVTQMGQEVILRCVPISNHLYFYWYRQILGQKVEFLVSFYNNEISEKSEIFDDQFSVERPDGSNFTLKIRSTKLEDSAMYFCASRPTRNNEQFFGPGTRLTVL.

The chain links TRBV28 to TRBJ2-7; possible D gene TRBD1, 5 bases. The germline V gene encodes CDR1 MDHEN and CDR2 SYDVKM. Trimming removed 5 bases from V and 5 bases from J, with 13 bases in between. This CDR3 contains 13 residues. The CDR3 loop reads CASSVGQVNEQYF. CDR3 DNA: TGTGCCAGCAGTGTGGGGCAAGTCAACGAGCAGTACTTC.

In DNA form, the CDR3 reads TGTGCCAGCAGCTACCTGACAGGCCACCCTTACGTC. Protein: CASSYLTGHPYV. The V and J genes are TRBV5-6 and TRBJ2-7; D is perhaps TRBD1 (6 bases). Germline CDR1 is SGHDT and CDR2 is YYEEEE. V gave up 3 bases and J gave up 13 bases, with 17 bases separating them. There are 12 residues in the CDR3.

The chain is built from TRBV20-1 and TRBJ1-2, with 9 positions matching TRBD1. V lost 7 bases and J lost 1; bases outside the gene matches: 4. Per the germline V gene, CDR1 is DFQATT and CDR2 is SNEGSKA (reference sequence). The CDR3 contains 13 residues. The CDR3: CSERTGVNYGYTF. The CDR3 DNA reads as TGCAGTGAACGGACAGGGGTTAACTATGGCTACACCTTC.

The chain links TRBV7-9 to TRBJ1-5; D is undetermined. Germline CDR1 and CDR2: SEHNR and FQNEAQ (reference sequence). The CDR3 is made up of 12 amino acids. Trimming took off 8 bases at V and 4 bases at J, with 9 bases between the two ends. The CDR3 region is CASGNTNQPQHF. CDR3 DNA sequence: TGTGCCAGCGGAAACACTAATCAGCCCCAGCATTTT. Drawing the rest from reference TRBV7-9 and TRBJ1-5, the complete variable domain is DTGVSQNPRHKITKRGQNVTFRCDPISEHNRLYWYRQTLGQGPEFLTYFQNEAQLEKSRLLSDRFSAERPKGSFSTLEIQRTEQGDSAMYLCASGNTNQPQHFGDGTRLSIL.

This chain links TRBV2 with TRBJ1-2, with 7 bases identical to TRBD1. Trimming removed 5 bases from V and 8 bases from J; junction bases left unmatched: 5. The CDR3 spans 12 residues. The V gene's germline CDR1 is SNHLY and CDR2 FYNNEI. The CDR3 spells CASSRQGDGYTF. The CDR3 nucleotides are TGTGCCAGCAGTCGACAGGGTGACGGCTACACCTTC.

The gene calls are TRBV28 and TRBJ1-2; no firm D call. V lost 7 bases, J lost 1 base, and 7 bases lay in between. The CDR3 runs to 12 residues. CDR1 is MDHEN and CDR2 is SYDVKM in the germline V gene. Here the CDR3 reads CASNRFNYGYTF. CDR3 nucleotide sequence: TGTGCCAGCAACAGATTTAACTATGGCTACACCTTC.

The V gene is TRBV18, the J gene TRBJ2-7, with TRBD1 matching over 7 bases. This CDR3 is 16 amino acids long. Germline-derived CDR1 and CDR2 are KGHSH and LQKENI. V shed 3 bases and J 3 bases; nucleotides not matched to a gene: 11. The CDR3 region is CASSPPRIGTDYEQYF. CDR3 nucleotide sequence: TGTGCCAGCTCACCTCCGCGAATTGGGACAGACTACGAGCAGTACTTC.

The chain recombines TRBV3-1 with TRBJ2-7, with D possibly being TRBD1 (6 bases). The CDR3 totals 13 residues. Trimming removed 2 bases from V and 2 bases from J, with 7 bases in between. CDR1 and CDR2 (germline): LGHDT, YNNKEL (reference sequence). The CDR3 nucleotides are TGTGCCAGCAGCCAAAGGGGGACCTACGAGCAGTACGTC. Residues: CASSQRGTYEQYV.

The V call is TRBV3-1, the J call TRBJ1-1; a possible D gene is TRBD1 (6 bases). Germline CDR1 reads LGHDT; CDR2 reads YNNKEL (reference sequence). The germline V and J ends were trimmed by 2 bases and 8 bases, with 9 bases remaining between them. CDR3 length equals 12 residues. The chain's CDR3 is CASSQMGQEAFF. In DNA form, the CDR3 reads TGTGCCAGCAGCCAAATGGGACAAGAAGCTTTCTTT.

V gene TRBV20-1 combines with J gene TRBJ2-7, with D possibly being TRBD1 or TRBD2 (5 bases each). Germline V gene lookup returns CDR1 DFQATT and CDR2 SNEGSKA (reference sequence). V was trimmed by 2 bases and J by 3 bases, leaving 14 bases between them. This CDR3 has 14 amino acids. The DNA of the CDR3 is TGCAGTGCTAGAACCGGGGCGAATGACTACGAGCAGTACTTC. Protein: CSARTGANDYEQYF.

The V gene is TRBV3-1, the J gene TRBJ1-5; D call uncertain. The CDR3 has 14 residues. The germline V and J ends were trimmed by 4 bases and 3 bases, with 10 bases remaining between them. Looked up from germline, CDR1 is LGHDT and CDR2 is YNNKEL (reference sequence). CDR3 DNA: TGTGCCAGCAGCCCCCTGCGCGACAATCAGCCCCAGCATTTT. This gives the protein CASSPLRDNQPQHF.

The V gene is TRBV11-2, the J gene TRBJ2-1; D is undetermined. Trimming stripped 2 bases from V and 8 bases from J, with 7 bases between. Germline values: CDR1 SGHAT, CDR2 FQNNGV. CDR3 length equals 12 residues. CDR3: CASSLNVDEQFF. CDR3 sequence (DNA): TGTGCCAGCAGCTTAAATGTCGATGAGCAGTTCTTC. Based on the CDR3 plus reference TRBV11-2 and TRBJ2-1, the full variable domain is EAGVAQSPRYKIIEKRQSVAFWCNPISGHATLYWYQQILGQGPKLLIQFQNNGVVDDSQLPKDRFSAERLKGVDSTLKIQPAKLEDSAVYLCASSLNVDEQFFGPGTRLTVL.

V is TRBV7-9 and J is TRBJ1-1, with TRBD1 identical over 9 bases. Per the germline V gene, CDR1 is SEHNR and CDR2 is FQNEAQ (reference sequence). The CDR3 length is 14 residues. The ends lost 2 bases at V and 4 bases at J; junction bases unmatched: 2. The CDR3 DNA reads TGTGCCAGCAGCTTAATACAGGGGGCCACTGAAGCTTTCTTT. It translates to CASSLIQGATEAFF. Looking up the rest from reference TRBV7-9 and TRBJ1-1 gives the full variable domain: DTGVSQNPRHKITKRGQNVTFRCDPISEHNRLYWYRQTLGQGPEFLTYFQNEAQLEKSRLLSDRFSAERPKGSFSTLEIQRTEQGDSAMYLCASSLIQGATEAFFGQGTRLTVV.

The rearrangement uses TRBV29-1 and TRBJ1-1; D is undetermined. The germline CDR1 and CDR2 sequences are SQVTM and ANQGSEA. CDR3 length equals 12 residues. V lost 1 base to trimming and J lost 1 base, with 4 bases between them. The DNA of the CDR3 is TGCAGCGTTGAAGGCGCGAACACTGAAGCTTTCTTT. Its protein is CSVEGANTEAFF.

The J gene is TRBJ2-1, the V gene TRBV12-3 or TRBV12-4; 14 bases line up with TRBD2. This CDR3 contains 16 residues. J lost 9 bases, V lost 6 bases, and 10 bases had no gene match. CDR3 in amino acids: CASRAGTSGSYGEQFF. The CDR3 DNA reads as TGTGCCAGCAGAGCCGGGACTAGCGGGAGCTACGGTGAGCAGTTCTTC.

This chain joins TRBV3-1 and TRBJ2-7; D is unclear. The germline V gene has CDR1 LGHDT and CDR2 YNNKEL (reference sequence). The CDR3 loop spans 9 amino acids. Trimming shortened V by 9 bases and J by 6 bases, and 6 bases separated the two germline ends. In nucleotides, the CDR3 is TGTGCCAGTAAGTGCGAGCAGTACTTC. It translates to CASKCEQYF.

The rearrangement uses TRBV2 and TRBJ1-6; 7 bases match TRBD1. The CDR3 totals 15 residues. The ends lost 8 bases at V and 6 bases at J; junction bases unmatched: 10. Germline V gives CDR1 SNHLY, CDR2 FYNNEI. The DNA for the CDR3 is TGTGCCAGCTATTGGTCTGCAGGGGGTAATTCACCCCTCCACTTT. Translating gives CASYWSAGGNSPLHF.

This chain uses TRBV18 with TRBJ2-7; D is undetermined. From germline, CDR1 is KGHSH and CDR2 LQKENI. The ends were cut back, 2 bases at V and 6 bases at J, with 2 bases in the middle. The CDR3 contains 10 residues. Here the CDR3 reads CASSPFEQYV. The CDR3 coding sequence is TGTGCCAGCTCACCATTCGAGCAGTACGTC.

This sequence joins TRBV5-1 and TRBJ2-1, with no clear D. The CDR3 spans 16 residues. Looked up from germline, CDR1 is SGHRS and CDR2 is YFSETQ. The V end was cut by 0 bases, the J end by 10 bases, with 20 bases between. The DNA for the CDR3 is TGCGCCAGCAGCTTGGCCGAGAGTGATTCCCCCGGAGAGCAGTTCTTC. Its translation is CASSLAESDSPGEQFF. The full variable domain, with the rest looked up from reference TRBV5-1 and TRBJ2-1, is KAGVTQTPRYLIKTRGQQVTLSCSPISGHRSVSWYQQTPGQGLQFLFEYFSETQRNKGNFPGRFSGRQFSNSRSEMNVSTLELGDSALYLCASSLAESDSPGEQFFGPGTRLTVL.

This rearrangement joins TRBV5-1 to TRBJ2-7; D might be TRBD1 (5 bases). The CDR3 loop spans 15 amino acids. V dropped 0 bases and J dropped 7 bases, with 17 bases sitting between them. CDR1 SGHRS and CDR2 YFSETQ come from the germline V gene. The CDR3 spells CASSLGGRTDVEQYF. In DNA form, the CDR3 reads TGCGCCAGCAGCTTGGGGGGCCGGACGGACGTAGAGCAGTACTTC. Complete variable domain (other parts from reference TRBV5-1 and TRBJ2-7): KAGVTQTPRYLIKTRGQQVTLSCSPISGHRSVSWYQQTPGQGLQFLFEYFSETQRNKGNFPGRFSGRQFSNSRSEMNVSTLELGDSALYLCASSLGGRTDVEQYFGPGTRLTVT.